The present TCR beta chain was sequenced within a study of PD-1 blockade in classical Hodgkin lymphoma. CDR3 length: 15 amino acids. The germline V gene encodes CDR1 MNHEY and CDR2 SVGAGI. V gave up 6 bases and J gave up 4 bases; unmatched junction bases: 8. Here immunoSEQ multiplex PCR was the method, and the copy in TCRdb shows in-frame clones only, minus some. The sample has around 44,000 clones; 86% are singletons. Every one of the patients relapsed after autologous stem cell transplantation (brentuximab vedotin exposure was variable). Sequenced material: peripheral blood mononuclear cells (PBMCs), taken before the second cycle of nivolumab. The sequence was collected from a human donor with classical Hodgkin lymphoma. This sequence joins TRBV6-5 and TRBJ1-2, with TRBD1 identical over 10 bases. The CDR3 loop is CASSHQGQGTYGYTF. DNA of the CDR3: TGTGCCAGCAGCCACCAGGGACAGGGGACCTATGGCTACACCTTC.